This entry lists 8 T cell receptor beta chains sequenced from one sample in a study of Tregs in tolerant kidney transplant recipients. Clones were sequenced by immunoSEQ multiplex PCR, and TCRdb holds only the in-frame ones, with some missing. The table shows approximately 66,000 clones, with 70% to 90% occurring only once. Source: Tregs from blood, taken before the transplant. The receptors originated from a human donor who received a combined kidney and bone marrow transplant.

J is TRBJ2-5 and V is TRBV10-3, with TRBD1 matching 7 bases. The J call is in doubt because the DNA end fits TRBJ2-7 better. The CDR3 totals 17 residues. The germline gives CDR1 ENHRY, CDR2 SYGVKD. The CDR3, as DNA: TGTGCCATCAGTGAGTCGAGTAGGGGACAGAGCCCCTACGAGCAGTACTTC. Protein: CAISESSRGQSPYEQYF.

The chain joins TRBV10-1 to TRBJ2-3; TRBD1 aligns across 9 bases. This CDR3 is 16 amino acids long. Germline V gene data show CDR1 as WNHNN and CDR2 as SYGVQD (reference sequence). J gave up 5 bases and V 0 bases, and 6 bases lay outside the gene matches. In DNA, the CDR3 is TGCGCCAGCAGTGAGTCTACCGGGACAGGGCAAGATACGCAGTATTTT. Its protein product is CASSESTGTGQDTQYF.

This clone showed up just a few times. The rearrangement links TRBV6-1 to TRBJ2-3; no clear D. There are 12 residues in the CDR3. Germline V gives CDR1 MNHNS, CDR2 SASEGT. With 5 bases removed from V and 5 bases from J, the gap between germline ends came to 8 bases. The CDR3 region is CASSPIRDTQYF. Here the CDR3 DNA reads TGTGCCAGCAGTCCGATAAGAGATACGCAGTATTTT.

This chain uses TRBV28 with TRBJ1-4; no clear D. The CDR3 spans 16 residues. Trimming cost V 3 bases and J 4 bases, with 15 bases left between them. Germline CDR1 reads MDHEN; CDR2 reads SYDVKM. CDR3 DNA sequence: TGTGCCAGCAGTTTCCCCGGCCAGGAACTTAATGAAAAACTGTTTTTT. Translated: CASSFPGQELNEKLFF.

This clone was recorded a few times. V is TRBV7-2 and J is TRBJ1-2; D gene ambiguous. Trimming stripped 1 base from V and 5 bases from J, with 8 bases between. The germline V gene has CDR1 SGHTA and CDR2 FQGNSA. CDR3 size: 13 residues. CDR3 protein: CASSLEVTYGYTF. The CDR3 DNA sequence: TGTGCCAGCAGCTTAGAGGTCACGTATGGCTACACCTTC.

V usage is TRBV28 and J usage is TRBJ2-1; D remains ambiguous. V dropped 5 bases and J dropped 0 bases, with 14 bases sitting between them. The CDR3 has 16 residues. Germline lookup yields CDR1 MDHEN and CDR2 SYDVKM. The CDR3 bases are TGTGCCAGCAGTAACCCATCCGCGAGCTCCTACAATGAGCAGTTCTTC. As protein: CASSNPSASSYNEQFF.

The chain has TRBV30 and TRBJ2-4; TRBD2 might be the D (6 bases). There are 16 residues in the CDR3. V lost 1 base, J lost 3 bases, and 16 bases lay in between. Germline V gene data show CDR1 as GTSNPN and CDR2 as SVGIG (reference sequence). CDR3 amino acids: CAWSAFGSWGKNIQYF. CDR3 bases: TGTGCCTGGAGTGCTTTCGGGAGCTGGGGCAAAAACATTCAGTACTTC.

The chain carries TRBV18 and TRBJ2-7; D is possibly TRBD1 (6 bases). V gave up 2 bases and J gave up 5 bases, with 10 bases separating them. The CDR3 consists of 13 residues. Per germline, CDR1 KGHSH and CDR2 LQKENI. The chain's CDR3 is CASSPGGSDEQYF. DNA for the CDR3: TGTGCCAGCTCACCAGGGGGCTCGGACGAGCAGTACTTC.